This T cell receptor beta chain was identified in a study of blood T cells in healthy people across ages. They isolated at least 6 million PBMCs from each sample. Between the trimmed V and J ends, which lost 6 bases and 8 bases, there was a span of 19 bases. The V gene's germline CDR1 is SQVTM and CDR2 ANQGSEA. The CDR3 runs to 13 residues. This clonotype was seen once. No antigen is known for it. Together with a sample-barcoded 5' primer, a J-beta primer mix was included in a second PCR lasting about 6 to 11 cycles. From the 5' RACE reads, TCRdb called clonotypes with MiXCR, one entry per CDR3 protein. The sample lists about 780,000 distinct CDR3 sequences, 60% to 80% seen once, with around a quarter in the top ten. Study-wide results and limits: Across samples, TCR beta diversity tracked strongly with naive T cell percentage. The fall in TCR beta diversity per million T cells was roughly linear with age.

This sequence originates from a man younger than 45 in good health. The material sequenced was blood. The J gene is TRBJ1-2, the V gene TRBV29-1; D might be TRBD1 (6 bases). This CDR3 is CSVPPAGEKGYTF. The CDR3 bases are TGCAGCGTCCCCCCGGCAGGGGAGAAGGGCTACACCTTC.